This T cell receptor beta chain was captured in a study of T cells after yellow fever vaccination. Study conclusions and caveats: The booster response re-showed most primary clones: approximately 95% CD4, approximately 90% CD8.

This clonotype was recorded at least ten times. Its target is unknown. Universal primer sites and UMIs were introduced during 5'RACE template-switching synthesis of TCR cDNA. TCRdb analysed the 5' RACE reads with MiXCR anew, one entry per CDR3 protein. The table records about 220,000 distinct CDR3 sequences, 2.5% to 3.5% of them present only once. The germline V and J ends were trimmed by 7 bases and 1 base, with 13 bases remaining between them. CDR3 length equals 14 residues. The chain uses TRBV12-3 or TRBV12-4 and TRBJ1-1, with a weak D call TRBD1 (5 bases). This clonotype was obtained from a man in his late teens or twenties who received the YFV17D yellow fever vaccine. The material sequenced was CD4+ T cells sorted from PBMCs, taken 10 days after the yellow fever booster vaccination. This CDR3 is CASTPGGSNTEAFF. The CDR3 nucleotides read TGTGCCAGCACGCCCGGGGGGTCGAACACTGAAGCTTTCTTT.